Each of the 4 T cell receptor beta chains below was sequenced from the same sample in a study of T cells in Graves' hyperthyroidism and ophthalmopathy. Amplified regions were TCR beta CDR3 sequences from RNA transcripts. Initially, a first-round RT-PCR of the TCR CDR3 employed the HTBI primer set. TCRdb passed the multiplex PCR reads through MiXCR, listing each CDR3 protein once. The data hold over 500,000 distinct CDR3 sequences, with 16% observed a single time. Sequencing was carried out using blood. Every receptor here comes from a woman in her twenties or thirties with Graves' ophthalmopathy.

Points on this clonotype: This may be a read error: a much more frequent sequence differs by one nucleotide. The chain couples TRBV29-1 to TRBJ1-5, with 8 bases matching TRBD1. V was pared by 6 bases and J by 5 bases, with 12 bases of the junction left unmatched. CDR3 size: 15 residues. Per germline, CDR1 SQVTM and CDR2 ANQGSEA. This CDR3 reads CSVGQGADGDQPQHF. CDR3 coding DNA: TGCAGCGTAGGCCAGGGGGCGGACGGCGATCAGCCCCAGCATTTT. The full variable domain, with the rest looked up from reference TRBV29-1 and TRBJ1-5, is SAVISQKPSRDICQRGTSLTIQCQVDSQVTMMFWYRQQPGQSLTLIATANQGSEATYESGFVIDKFPISRPNLTFSTLTVSNMSPEDSSIYLCSVGQGADGDQPQHFGDGTRLSIL.

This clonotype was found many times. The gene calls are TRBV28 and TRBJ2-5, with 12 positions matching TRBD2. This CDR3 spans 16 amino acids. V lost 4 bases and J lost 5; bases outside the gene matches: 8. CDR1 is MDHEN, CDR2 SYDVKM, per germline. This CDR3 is CASSSPGTSGSETQYF. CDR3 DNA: TGTGCCAGCAGTTCCCCCGGGACTAGCGGGTCTGAGACCCAGTACTTC.

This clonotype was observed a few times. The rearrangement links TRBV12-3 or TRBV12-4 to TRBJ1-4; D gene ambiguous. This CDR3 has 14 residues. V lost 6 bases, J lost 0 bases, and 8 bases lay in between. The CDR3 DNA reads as TGTGCCAGCAGGAACCCAGCAACTAATGAAAAACTGTTTTTT. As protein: CASRNPATNEKLFF.

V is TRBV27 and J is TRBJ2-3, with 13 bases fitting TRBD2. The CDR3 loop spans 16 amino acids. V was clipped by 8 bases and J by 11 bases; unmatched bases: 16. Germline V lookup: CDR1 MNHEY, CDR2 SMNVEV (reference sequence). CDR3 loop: CASGTGTSGTLGGQYF. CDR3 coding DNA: TGTGCCAGCGGGACCGGGACTAGCGGGACCCTTGGGGGGCAGTATTTT.